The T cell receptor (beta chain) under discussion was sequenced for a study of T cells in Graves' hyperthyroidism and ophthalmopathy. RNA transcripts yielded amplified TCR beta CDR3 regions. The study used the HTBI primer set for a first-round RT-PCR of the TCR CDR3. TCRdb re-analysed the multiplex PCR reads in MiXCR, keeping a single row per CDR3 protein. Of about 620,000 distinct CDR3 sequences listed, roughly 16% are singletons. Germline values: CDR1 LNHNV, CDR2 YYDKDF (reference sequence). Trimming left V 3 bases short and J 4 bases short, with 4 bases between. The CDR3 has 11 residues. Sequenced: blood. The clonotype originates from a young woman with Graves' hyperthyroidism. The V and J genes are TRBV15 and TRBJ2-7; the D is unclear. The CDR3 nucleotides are TGTGCCACCAGCAGCCTATACGAGCAGTACTTC. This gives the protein CATSSLYEQYF. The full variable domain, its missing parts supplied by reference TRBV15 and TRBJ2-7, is DAMVIQNPRYQVTQFGKPVTLSCSQTLNHNVMYWYQQKSSQAPKLLFHYYDKDFNNEADTPDNFQSRRPNTSFCFLDIRSPGLGDTAMYLCATSSLYEQYFGPGTRLTVT.